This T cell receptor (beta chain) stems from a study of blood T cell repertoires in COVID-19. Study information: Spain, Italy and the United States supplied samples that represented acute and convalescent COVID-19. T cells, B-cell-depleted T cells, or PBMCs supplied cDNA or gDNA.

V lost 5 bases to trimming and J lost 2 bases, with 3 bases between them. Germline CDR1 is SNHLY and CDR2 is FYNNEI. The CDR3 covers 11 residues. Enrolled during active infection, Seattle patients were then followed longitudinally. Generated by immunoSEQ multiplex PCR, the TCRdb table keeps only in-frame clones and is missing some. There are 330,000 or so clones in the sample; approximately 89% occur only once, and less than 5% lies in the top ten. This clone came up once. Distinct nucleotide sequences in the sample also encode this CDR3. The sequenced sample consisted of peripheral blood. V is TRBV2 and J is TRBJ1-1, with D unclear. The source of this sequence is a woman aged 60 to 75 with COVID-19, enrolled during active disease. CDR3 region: CASSLNTEAFF. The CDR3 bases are TGTGCCAGCAGTTTAAACACTGAAGCTTTCTTT.